Following are 14 T cell receptor beta chains from one sample sequenced in a study of T cell repertoires in cytomegalovirus infection. TCRdb recomputed calls from the reads with MiXCR, one row per CDR3 protein. The sample has about 740,000 distinct CDR3 sequences, less than 40% seen once; the top ten hold around 2.8%. Sequencing input: PBMCs. The source is a human donor in good health (CMV status not recorded). Some clones in this sample may be carry-over from other donors' samples.

This chain connects TRBV5-1 to TRBJ2-7; maybe TRBD2 (6 bases). Per germline, CDR1 SGHRS and CDR2 YFSETQ. The V gene lost 0 bases and the J gene lost 4 bases, with 11 bases spanning the gap. This CDR3 comprises 14 residues. Here the CDR3 reads CASSLADGGYEQYF. For the CDR3, the DNA is TGCGCCAGCAGCTTGGCCGACGGGGGTTACGAGCAGTACTTC. Supplemented by reference TRBV5-1 and TRBJ2-7, the full variable domain reads KAGVTQTPRYLIKTRGQQVTLSCSPISGHRSVSWYQQTPGQGLQFLFEYFSETQRNKGNFPGRFSGRQFSNSRSEMNVSTLELGDSALYLCASSLADGGYEQYFGPGTRLTVT.

Regarding this clonotype: A much larger clone is a single base away; this may be a read error. The V call is TRBV7-2, the J call TRBJ2-7, with TRBD1 matching over 8 bases. The CDR3 runs 13 residues. V was pared by 4 bases and J by 5 bases, with 4 bases of the junction left unmatched. Per the germline V gene, CDR1 is SGHTA and CDR2 is FQGNSA. The CDR3 is CASSSRGRNEQYF. The CDR3 DNA follows: TGTGCCAGCAGCTCCAGGGGGCGGAACGAGCAGTACTTC.

The chain links TRBV12-3 or TRBV12-4 to TRBJ1-3; 8 nucleotides match TRBD1. With 6 bases clipped from V and 1 base from J, the junction kept 2 bases outside the gene matches. CDR3 size: 14 residues. The CDR3, as DNA: TGTGCCAGCAGAAGGACAGGGTCTGGAAACACCATATATTTT. Amino acids: CASRRTGSGNTIYF.

The gene calls are TRBV12-3 or TRBV12-4 and TRBJ2-7; 10 positions agree with TRBD2. This CDR3 region has 15 residues. The V segment lost 3 bases and the J segment 0 bases; nucleotides outside the gene matches: 2. CDR3 coding DNA: TGTGCCAGCAGTTTGGGACTAGCGTCCTCCTACGAGCAGTACTTC. It yields the protein CASSLGLASSYEQYF.

The V and J genes are TRBV19 and TRBJ1-2; D call uncertain. This CDR3 is built from 13 residues. In germline, CDR1 is LNHDA, CDR2 SQIVND (reference sequence). V lost 9 bases, J lost 8 bases, and 19 bases lay in between. In DNA form, the CDR3 reads TGTGCCAGCTATTCCGGGCCCCCTGGGGGCTACACCTTC. Translation: CASYSGPPGGYTF.

This clonotype showed up just once. At one boundary the junction diverges from the germline segment, which might be a read error. V gene TRBV28 combines with J gene TRBJ2-5; a weak D match, TRBD2 (6 bases). This CDR3 is built from 16 residues. Germline CDR1 is MDHEN and CDR2 is SYDVKM. CDR3 in DNA: TGTGCCAGCAGTTTGGGTCAAACTAGCCCCCAAGAGACCCCGTACTTC. Protein product: CASSLGQTSPQETPYF.

This rearrangement joins TRBV28 to TRBJ2-6, with TRBD1 as a possible D gene (6 bases). Trimming left V 3 bases short and J 0 bases short, with 12 bases between. CDR3 length: 17 amino acids. CDR1 and CDR2 from the germline V gene are MDHEN and SYDVKM. CDR3 DNA sequence: TGTGCCAGCAGTTTGGGGGCCATACCCTCTGGGGCCAACGTCCTGACTTTC. Translation: CASSLGAIPSGANVLTF.

The chain couples TRBV7-2 to TRBJ2-7, with 9 bases fitting TRBD1. This CDR3 contains 14 residues. Trimming removed 5 bases from V and 3 bases from J; junction bases left unmatched: 5. Germline values: CDR1 SGHTA, CDR2 FQGNSA. The CDR3 reads CASSQPDRGYEQYF. CDR3 bases: TGTGCCAGCAGCCAACCGGACAGGGGCTACGAGCAGTACTTC.

This sequence joins TRBV28 and TRBJ2-5, with TRBD2 as a possible D gene (6 bases). Per germline, CDR1 MDHEN and CDR2 SYDVKM. V was cut by 4 bases and J by 5 bases, with 23 bases left in between. The CDR3 contains 17 residues. The CDR3 protein is CASSYRGRRGVQETQYF. CDR3 nucleotides: TGTGCCAGCAGTTATAGGGGTCGGAGGGGTGTCCAGGAGACCCAGTACTTC.

As to this clonotype: The CDR3 does not close with the conserved phenylalanine or tryptophan, likely indicating a read error. The chain carries TRBV12-3 or TRBV12-4 and TRBJ2-7; no clear D gene. This CDR3 is built from 13 residues. V lost 8 bases and J lost 3, with 14 bases in between. The CDR3 sequence: CASSPPGLYEQYL. CDR3 coding DNA: TGTGCCAGCTCCCCCCCCGGTCTCTACGAGCAGTACTTA.

The chain carries TRBV4-2 and TRBJ2-3, with TRBD2 matching over 9 bases. J gave up 6 bases and V 4 bases, and 14 bases lay outside the gene matches. Germline loops: CDR1 LGHNA, CDR2 YNFKEQ. This CDR3 has 17 amino acids. The CDR3 loop reads CASSPFAASGTLDTQYF. The CDR3 bases are TGTGCCAGCAGCCCTTTTGCTGCTAGCGGGACATTGGATACGCAGTATTTT.

This clonotype was found a few times. This rearrangement joins TRBV27 to TRBJ2-3; D is possibly TRBD1 or TRBD2 (7 bases each). Per germline, CDR1 MNHEY and CDR2 SMNVEV (reference sequence). CDR3 length equals 16 residues. The V and J ends lost 9 bases and 4 bases respectively, with 23 bases between them. CDR3: CASKSDRVGGADTQYF. CDR3 coding DNA: TGTGCCAGTAAATCCGACAGGGTTGGGGGGGCAGATACGCAGTATTTT.

The rearrangement links TRBV12-3 or TRBV12-4 to TRBJ1-1; 9 bases line up with TRBD1. The CDR3 extends over 14 amino acids. With 6 bases clipped from V and 4 bases from J, the junction kept 6 bases outside the gene matches. The CDR3 is CASRPGQGTTEAFF. The CDR3 nucleotides read TGTGCCAGCAGACCGGGACAGGGTACCACTGAAGCTTTCTTT.

The chain has TRBV7-2 and TRBJ2-7, with 8 bases identical to TRBD2. The CDR3 extends over 17 amino acids. Germline CDR1 reads SGHTA; CDR2 reads FQGNSA. V was pared by 3 bases and J by 2 bases, with 12 bases of the junction left unmatched. The CDR3, as DNA: TGTGCCAGCAGCTTCCTCCATTCTACTAGCGGAACCTACGAGCAGTACTTC. Translating gives CASSFLHSTSGTYEQYF.